This is a list of T cell receptor beta chains from one sample in a study of blood T cells in healthy people across ages. MiXCR, run by TCRdb on the 5' RACE reads, gives a single entry per CDR3 protein. Found here are 1.5 million to 2 million distinct CDR3 sequences, around 36% of them singletons; the top ten hold approximately 10%. Sequencing used blood. These receptors were collected from a woman in her twenties or thirties in good health. Each CDR3 is given with its conserved first and last residue. The order of the fields is CDR3 length, V gene, D gene, J gene, clone size, CDR3 DNA, CDR3 protein. A D gene is named only where the DNA matches it firmly. The size field is filled for only some rows; it gives once, few, many or a size class.

cdr3_length: 16
v_call: TRBV4-1
d_call: TRBD2
j_call: TRBJ2-5
clone_size: .
cdr3_nt: TGCGCCAGCAGCCAGCTAGCGGGAGGGCCGAAAGAGACCCAGTACTTC
cdr3_aa: CASSQLAGGPKETQYF

cdr3_length: 16
v_call: TRBV4-2
d_call: TRBD2
j_call: TRBJ2-5
clone_size: .
cdr3_nt: TGTGCCAGCAGCCAAGAAATAGCGGGGGCTCGGGAGACCCAGTACTTC
cdr3_aa: CASSQEIAGARETQYF

cdr3_length: 14
v_call: TRBV3-1
d_call: .
j_call: TRBJ1-1
clone_size: .
cdr3_nt: TGTGCCAGCAGCCAAATGACGGAGAACGCTGAAGCTTTCTTT
cdr3_aa: CASSQMTENAEAFF

cdr3_length: 12
v_call: TRBV9
d_call: .
j_call: TRBJ2-5
clone_size: .
cdr3_nt: TGTGCCAGCAGCGCTGGGTCGGAGACCCAGTACTTC
cdr3_aa: CASSAGSETQYF

cdr3_length: 13
v_call: TRBV7-9
d_call: TRBD1
j_call: TRBJ1-1
clone_size: .
cdr3_nt: TGTGCCAGCAGCTCGGACAGGTGTGAGGAAGCTTTCTTT
cdr3_aa: CASSSDRCEEAFF

cdr3_length: 15
v_call: TRBV10-3
d_call: .
j_call: TRBJ1-1
clone_size: .
cdr3_nt: TGTGCCACCAAGGAGGGACTCCGAGGGCGTACTGAAGCTTTCTTT
cdr3_aa: CATKEGLRGRTEAFF

cdr3_length: 15
v_call: TRBV7-2
d_call: .
j_call: TRBJ1-1
clone_size: .
cdr3_nt: TGTGCCAGCAGCTTATCGGGGGGAGGGGAATTTGAAGCTTTCTTT
cdr3_aa: CASSLSGGGEFEAFF

cdr3_length: 13
v_call: TRBV10-2
d_call: TRBD1
j_call: TRBJ2-7
clone_size: few
cdr3_nt: TGCGCCGTAAGGGGGGACAGGGATTACGAGCAGTACTTC
cdr3_aa: CAVRGDRDYEQYF

cdr3_length: 16
v_call: TRBV20-1
d_call: .
j_call: TRBJ1-6
clone_size: few
cdr3_nt: TGCAGTGCCAGGGAAATACGCCGCAGGGGTAATTCACCCCTCCACTTT
cdr3_aa: CSAREIRRRGNSPLHF

cdr3_length: 13
v_call: TRBV4-2
d_call: .
j_call: TRBJ2-7
clone_size: .
cdr3_nt: TGTGCCAGCAGCCAAGGGTTAAGTTGCGAGCAGTACTTC
cdr3_aa: CASSQGLSCEQYF

cdr3_length: 12
v_call: TRBV6-5
d_call: .
j_call: TRBJ2-7
clone_size: few
cdr3_nt: TGTGCCAGCAGTTACCGGCAGAGCGAGCAGTACTTC
cdr3_aa: CASSYRQSEQYF

cdr3_length: 16
v_call: TRBV6-1
d_call: .
j_call: TRBJ2-6
clone_size: once
cdr3_nt: TGTGCCAGCAGTAAGCACAGGAGAAATGGGGCCAACGCCCTGACTTTC
cdr3_aa: CASSKHRRNGANALTF

cdr3_length: 15
v_call: TRBV18
d_call: TRBD1
j_call: TRBJ1-4
clone_size: few
cdr3_nt: TGTGCCAGCTCCCCACTACAGGGGGGTGCGGAAAAACTGTTTTTT
cdr3_aa: CASSPLQGGAEKLFF

cdr3_length: 14
v_call: TRBV29-1
d_call: TRBD2
j_call: TRBJ2-3
clone_size: many
cdr3_nt: TGCAGCGCCTGGACTAGCGGGGGCTCACATACGCAGTATTTT
cdr3_aa: CSAWTSGGSHTQYF

cdr3_length: 15
v_call: TRBV29-1
d_call: .
j_call: TRBJ2-1
clone_size: few
cdr3_nt: TGCAGCGTGGGTATGGGGGGCCCGACGCACAATGAGCAGTTCTTC
cdr3_aa: CSVGMGGPTHNEQFF

cdr3_length: 13
v_call: TRBV27
d_call: TRBD1
j_call: TRBJ2-7
clone_size: few
cdr3_nt: TGTGCCAGCAGTCCGGGACAGGCCTCCGAGCAGTACTTC
cdr3_aa: CASSPGQASEQYF

cdr3_length: 13
v_call: TRBV3-1
d_call: .
j_call: TRBJ2-7
clone_size: .
cdr3_nt: TGTGCCAGCAGCCAATATGGCGGCTACGAGCAGTACTTC
cdr3_aa: CASSQYGGYEQYF

cdr3_length: 16
v_call: TRBV14
d_call: .
j_call: TRBJ2-3
clone_size: .
cdr3_nt: TGTGCCAGCAGCGGGGGACTCCTGGGGGTCACAGATACGCAGTATTTT
cdr3_aa: CASSGGLLGVTDTQYF